A single sample is the source of the 2 T cell receptor beta chains below, sequenced in a study of CD4 T cells in relation to SARS-CoV-2 and coronaviruses. Sequencing was performed with immunoSEQ multiplex PCR; in TCRdb, only in-frame clones are kept and a portion is missing. The data hold some 21,000 clones, with around 80% observed a single time. Their target antigens are unknown. The unexposed donors gave CD4+ T cells in about 2011-2019, prior to COVID-19. After more than eight days of culture, CD4+ T cells were isolated. The sequenced sample was CD4+ T cells from PBMCs, cultured in vitro. The receptor source for this set is a human donor in good health.

V gene TRBV6-6 combines with J gene TRBJ1-5; D may be TRBD1 (6 bases). In germline, CDR1 is MNHNY, CDR2 SVGAGI (reference sequence). Trimming took off 6 bases at V and 4 bases at J, with 16 bases between the two ends. This CDR3 is 15 amino acids long. CDR3 region: CASRGPGVGNQPQHF. As DNA, the CDR3 is TGTGCCAGCAGAGGTCCAGGGGTAGGGAATCAGCCCCAGCATTTT.

This chain links TRBV7-2 with TRBJ2-7, with D unclear. The V end lost 2 bases, the J end lost 0 bases, and 8 bases lay between the germline ends. The CDR3 totals 14 residues. Germline CDR1 is SGHTA and CDR2 is FQGNSA. CDR3 residues: CASSLSRNSYEQYF. DNA for the CDR3: TGTGCCAGCAGCTTATCACGAAACTCCTACGAGCAGTACTTC.